This T cell receptor (beta chain) is from a study of vaccination and CD4 T cells after COVID-19. Specified treatment: approximately nine-day PBMC culture with coronavirus spike peptide pools or control peptides (ViraFEST assay). The V and J ends lost 1 base and 4 bases respectively, with 6 bases between them. The CDR3 is 13 amino acids. Germline CDR1 SGHAT, CDR2 FQNNGV. Sequencing of cultured CD4+ T cell DNA used the Oncomine TCR Beta short-read assay. TCRdb reprocessed the PCR reads via MiXCR and lists one record per CDR3 protein. The sample consists of over 15,000 distinct CDR3 sequences, around 46% of them appearing once. In the case of this clonotype: Its antigen is currently unknown.

The chain joins TRBV11-2 to TRBJ2-3; maybe TRBD1 (5 bases). The input for sequencing was CD4+ T cells from blood, cultured in vitro, taken before SARS-CoV-2 vaccination. The TCR originated in a human donor who had recovered from COVID-19. The CDR3 coding sequence is TGTGCCAGCAGCTTAGGGGGCCCAGATACGCAGTATTTT. Encoded protein: CASSLGGPDTQYF.